Following are 8 T cell receptor beta chains from one sample sequenced in a study of tumor-infiltrating lymphocytes in primary liver carcinoma. TCR beta cDNA was reverse-transcribed from around 0.55 ug of total RNA. The reaction used a constant-region primer and ProtoScript II reverse transcriptase. A slightly modified ARM-PCR protocol with three nested multiplex PCR rounds produced these TCR beta libraries. Researchers ran the first two PCR rounds for 10 cycles each with TRBV1-TRBV30 forward primers and a C-beta reverse primer. TCRdb used MiXCR to reprocess the multiplex PCR reads, holding one entry per CDR3 protein. Of hundreds of thousands of distinct CDR3 sequences listed, around three fifths were seen once; the top ten hold roughly 9%. Both blood RNA, taken from unsorted whole blood, and germline DNA were extracted. The sample comprised peripheral blood. The receptors shown here come from a man in his forties with primary liver carcinoma and hepatitis B virus infection.

Regarding this clonotype: At one end the junction does not follow the germline gene, possibly because of a read error. The gene calls are TRBV6-5 and TRBJ2-7, with D unresolved. The length of the CDR3 is 12 residues. Germline CDR1 and CDR2: MNHEY and SVGAGI. The chain's CDR3 is CASSYGGYELYF. The DNA for the CDR3 is TGTGCCAGCAGTTACGGCGGTTACGAGCTGTACTTC.

Note on this clonotype: Sequence at one end of the junction differs from germline and may be a read error. The rearrangement uses TRBV6-5 and TRBJ2-5, with 13 positions matching TRBD2. The CDR3 extends over 17 amino acids. Germline CDR1 and CDR2: MNHEY and SVGAGI. The CDR3 loop reads CASSSGTSGDYWETQCF. CDR3 bases: TGTGCCAGCAGTTCCGGGACTAGCGGGGACTACTGGGAGACCCAGTGCTTC.

A remark on this clonotype: One end of the junction varies from germline; a read error may be responsible. The V gene is TRBV11-2, the J gene TRBJ2-2, with D unresolved. The CDR3 is 14 amino acids. Germline lookup yields CDR1 SGHAT and CDR2 FQNNGV. DNA for the CDR3: TGTGCCAGCAGTTTAGTGAGAGTCGCCGGGGAGCTGTTTTTT. Translated, it gives CASSLVRVAGELFF.

Of note for this clonotype: A much bigger clone sits one base away, suggesting this may be a read error. The J gene is TRBJ1-6, the V gene TRBV12-3 or TRBV12-4; maybe TRBD1 (5 bases). The CDR3 has 14 residues. The V and J ends lost 4 bases and 13 bases respectively, with 17 bases between them. DNA for the CDR3: TGTGCCAGCAGTTATTTAGGTCCCGGGGGTCCCCTCCACTTT. Residues: CASSYLGPGGPLHF.

About this clonotype: This may arise from a read error, as a much more abundant clone is one base away. The chain employs TRBV29-1 and TRBJ2-2, with 9 bases lining up with TRBD1. The CDR3 is 14 amino acids. Germline V gene lookup returns CDR1 SQVTM and CDR2 ANQGSEA. CDR3 coding DNA: TGCAGCGTCCCCGGGACAGGGAGCACCGGGGGGCTGTTTTTT. Residues: CSVPGTGSTGGLFF.

About this clonotype itself: The CDR3 end shows no conserved phenylalanine or tryptophan, and so a read error is likely. V and J are TRBV6-6 and TRBJ1-5; D is ambiguous. The CDR3 has 16 residues. The germline V gene has CDR1 MNHNY and CDR2 SVGAGI (reference sequence). V dropped 0 bases and J dropped 1 base, with 10 bases sitting between them. The CDR3 DNA reads as TGTGCCAGCAGTTACTCGACTTCAGGAAGCAATCAGCCCCAGCATTTA. It is translated as CASSYSTSGSNQPQHL.

The J gene is TRBJ2-5, the V gene TRBV7-9; D is undetermined. The germline V and J ends were trimmed by 4 bases and 4 bases, with 16 bases remaining between them. The CDR3 consists of 15 residues. Germline lookup yields CDR1 SEHNR and CDR2 FQNEAQ (reference sequence). CDR3 in amino acids: CASSSSPPSGETQYF. DNA for the CDR3: TGTGCCAGCAGCTCGAGTCCCCCGTCCGGAGAGACCCAGTACTTC. Looking up the rest from reference TRBV7-9 and TRBJ2-5 gives the full variable domain: DTGVSQNPRHKITKRGQNVTFRCDPISEHNRLYWYRQTLGQGPEFLTYFQNEAQLEKSRLLSDRFSAERPKGSFSTLEIQRTEQGDSAMYLCASSSSPPSGETQYFGPGTRLLVL.

In its sample, this clonotype was seen once. At one end, the junction sequence differs from germline, possibly due to a read error. This chain connects TRBV30 to TRBJ2-3, with D possibly being TRBD2 (5 bases). CDR3 length: 13 residues. The germline gives CDR1 GTSNPN, CDR2 SVGIG (reference sequence). CDR3 loop: CVWSSLGGDTQYF. DNA for the CDR3: TGTGTCTGGAGTAGCTTAGGAGGAGATACGCAGTATTTT. Based on the CDR3 plus reference TRBV30 and TRBJ2-3, the full variable domain is SQTIHQWPATLVQPVGSPLSLECTVEGTSNPNLYWYRQAAGRGLQLLFYSVGIGQISSEVPQNLSASRPQDRQFILSSKKLLLSDSGFYLCVWSSLGGDTQYFGPGTRLTVL.